One and the same sample provided the 8 T cell receptor beta chains below, sequenced in a study of type 1 regulatory T cells. Notes on the study in general: Type 1 regulatory T cells had a more restricted TCR repertoire than non-type 1 regulatory T cells.

Their antigens remain unidentified. TCRdb used MiXCR to reprocess the reads, holding one entry per CDR3 protein. Of 70,000 or so distinct CDR3 sequences in the sample, 20% to 25% were seen once. Sequenced material: cultured type 1 regulatory T (Tr1) cells, either the whole culture or a sorted fraction (not recorded which). The receptors here all came from a human donor in good health.

This clonotype has only a few counts. The V call is TRBV6-5, the J call TRBJ2-7, with D possibly TRBD2 on 6 matching bases. This CDR3 spans 14 amino acids. V was trimmed by 2 bases and J by 5 bases, leaving 13 bases between them. Germline V CDR1 and CDR2: MNHEY, SVGAGI. The CDR3 DNA reads as TGTGCCAGCAGTTACACCCGGGAGTTCCACGAGCAGTACTTC. Protein: CASSYTREFHEQYF.

This clonotype was observed a handful of times. The chain carries TRBV28 and TRBJ2-2; 9 nucleotides match TRBD1. This CDR3 has 16 amino acids. The germline V gene has CDR1 MDHEN and CDR2 SYDVKM. The V gene end was trimmed by 2 bases and the J gene end by 6 bases; junction bases not matched to a gene: 7. DNA of the CDR3: TGTGCCAGCAGTTTACCCGGGACAGGGCTGGCCGGGGAGCTGTTTTTT. Translated, it gives CASSLPGTGLAGELFF.

The chain is built from TRBV12-3 or TRBV12-4 and TRBJ1-1, with D tentatively TRBD1 (6 bases). The CDR3 contains 14 residues. The ends were cut back, 2 bases at V and 5 bases at J, with 12 bases in the middle. Here the CDR3 reads CASSLRGQGTEAFF. The CDR3 DNA sequence: TGTGCCAGCAGTTTAAGGGGCCAGGGGACTGAAGCTTTCTTT.

This clonotype is deemed medium-sized. V gene TRBV20-1 combines with J gene TRBJ2-2, with TRBD2 matching over 7 bases. Germline CDR1 DFQATT, CDR2 SNEGSKA (reference sequence). The CDR3 is made up of 15 amino acids. Losses at the gene ends were 1 base for V and 6 bases for J; bases not matched to a gene: 8. The CDR3 nucleotides are TGCAGTGCTAGAGTCGGCGGGAGCGCGTCCGGGGAGCTGTTTTTT. Amino acid sequence: CSARVGGSASGELFF.

The J gene is TRBJ2-2, the V gene TRBV5-1; a possible D gene is TRBD2 (6 bases). Germline V gene data show CDR1 as SGHRS and CDR2 as YFSETQ. This CDR3 region has 14 residues. V shed 4 bases and J shed 4 bases, with 11 bases lying between them. As DNA, the CDR3 is TGCGCCAGCAGCGCATCGGGAGTCACCGGGGAGCTGTTTTTT. Encoded protein: CASSASGVTGELFF.

This clonotype came up a few times. The CDR3 sequence is CSATRNDEQFF. In nucleotides, the CDR3 is TGCAGTGCTACCCGTAACGATGAGCAGTTCTTC. The rearrangement uses TRBV20-1 and TRBJ2-1; no reliable D call. The CDR3 spans 11 residues. V shed 4 bases and J shed 8 bases, with 9 bases lying between them. The germline V gene has CDR1 DFQATT and CDR2 SNEGSKA (reference sequence).

V is TRBV7-8 and J is TRBJ2-3; D remains ambiguous. Germline V gives CDR1 SGHVS, CDR2 FQNEAQ. V was clipped by 1 base and J by 2 bases, with 7 bases between them. This CDR3 region has 14 residues. The CDR3 bases are TGTGCCAGCAGCTTAGTTCCATACACAGATACGCAGTATTTT. This gives the protein CASSLVPYTDTQYF.

The chain recombines TRBV30 with TRBJ2-5, with D unresolved. With 0 bases removed from V and 5 bases from J, the gap between germline ends came to 10 bases. The CDR3 is 13 amino acids. From germline, CDR1 is GTSNPN and CDR2 SVGIG (reference sequence). As DNA, the CDR3 is TGTGCCTGGAGTGTACGACTCGGGGAGACCCAGTACTTC. Translating gives CAWSVRLGETQYF.